This record covers a single T cell receptor beta chain. The antigen is not known. Using immunoSEQ multiplex PCR, the repertoire was profiled, and TCRdb retains in-frame clones only, with some absent. The sample holds about 81,000 clones, 85% to 95% seen once. The sample originates from a study of graft-versus-host responses after intestinal transplantation. Across the whole study: The transplants performed in recipients were multivisceral, liver-intestinal, or isolated intestinal. All of the recipients had induction that used anti-thymocyte globulin, then tacrolimus and steroids for three to four years. Findings of the study overall: Allograft clonal ratios (graft-versus-host to host-versus-graft) were high in patients who had graft-donor T cell macrochimerism.

The CDR3 contains 17 residues. Trimming took off 0 bases at V and 4 bases at J, with 18 bases between the two ends. Germline CDR1 reads MGHRA; CDR2 reads YSYEKL. This TCR was recovered from a human donor who was the organ donor for an intestinal transplant. This chain connects TRBV4-1 to TRBJ1-2; perhaps TRBD1 as D (5 bases). The sample in question was unstimulated CD4+ T cells sorted from spleen or lymph node cells, obtained before transplant. The DNA for the CDR3 is TGCGCCAGCAGCCAAGAACAAAGAGCACAGGCCACCTATGGCTACACCTTC. Protein sequence: CASSQEQRAQATYGYTF.